This TCR beta chain was sequenced in a study of Tregs in tolerant kidney transplant recipients. Findings and limits, study-wide: Biological reproducibility was not directly addressed, but technical replication error appeared minimal. Activated donor B cell expansion appeared to reveal the most relevant donor-specific TCRbeta repertoire.

This table comes from immunoSEQ multiplex PCR, and its TCRdb copy is limited to in-frame clones, with some not included. The sample includes about 240,000 clones, 80% to 85% of them seen just once. Unstimulated regulatory T cells (CD4+CD25+CD127-), CD4+CD25- non-regulatory cells, CD4 and CD8 cells were FACS-sorted from thawed PBMCs. Regarding this clone: Its antigen is not known.

CDR1 is SNHLY and CDR2 is FYNNEI in the germline V gene. This CDR3 spans 14 amino acids. Trimming cost V 6 bases and J 8 bases; bases outside gene matches: 11. The genes are TRBV2 and TRBJ1-1; the match to TRBD1 covers 8 bases. The sample taken for sequencing was CD4+ T cells from blood. This TCR was recovered from a human donor in good health. CDR3 region: CASRAGGSNLEAFF. CDR3 nucleotides: TGTGCCAGCAGGGCAGGGGGCTCGAATCTCGAAGCTTTCTTT.